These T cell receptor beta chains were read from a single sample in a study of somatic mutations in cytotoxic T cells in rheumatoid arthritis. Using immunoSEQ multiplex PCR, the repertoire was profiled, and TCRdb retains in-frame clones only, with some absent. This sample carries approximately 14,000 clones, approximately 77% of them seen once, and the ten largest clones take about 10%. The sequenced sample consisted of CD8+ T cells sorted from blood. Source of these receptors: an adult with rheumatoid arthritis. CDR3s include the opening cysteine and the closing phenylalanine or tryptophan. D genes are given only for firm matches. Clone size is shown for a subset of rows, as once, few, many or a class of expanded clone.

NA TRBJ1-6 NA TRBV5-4 CASSFNGGPAFHF
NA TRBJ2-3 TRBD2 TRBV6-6 CASRETSYTDTQYF
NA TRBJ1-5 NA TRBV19 CASSMRGGNQPQHF
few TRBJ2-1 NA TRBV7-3 CASSLPGNEQFF
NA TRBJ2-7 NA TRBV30 CAWSGGAKIYEQYF
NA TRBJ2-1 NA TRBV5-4 CASTLSGSYNEQFF
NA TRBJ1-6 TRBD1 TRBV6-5 CASRQGASNSPLHF
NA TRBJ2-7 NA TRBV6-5 CASRLAKGAEQYF
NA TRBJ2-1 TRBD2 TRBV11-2 CASSWTSGGRSNEQFF
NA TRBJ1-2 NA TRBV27 CASSLGLTYGYTF
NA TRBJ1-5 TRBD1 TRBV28 CASSLPITGTGVEHSNQPQHF